Following are 5 T cell receptor beta chains from one sample sequenced in a study of T cell responses to AZD1222 COVID-19 vaccine. The method was immunoSEQ multiplex PCR; TCRdb's version includes in-frame clones alone and lacks a portion of them. The sample carries under 150,000 clones, roughly nine tenths recorded once. The starting material was peripheral blood, obtained 28 days after the second AZD1222 dose. These receptors originate from an adult who received the AZD1222 COVID-19 vaccine.

V and J are TRBV30 and TRBJ1-2; tentatively, D is TRBD1 (5 bases). The germline V gene has CDR1 GTSNPN and CDR2 SVGIG (reference sequence). This CDR3 contains 13 residues. The V gene lost 4 bases and the J gene lost 7 bases, with 16 bases spanning the gap. CDR3 sequence reads: CAWTSGGEVGYTF. The CDR3 coding sequence is TGTGCCTGGACCTCGGGGGGTGAAGTTGGCTACACCTTC.

The chain links TRBV19 to TRBJ2-2; no definite D call. V was shortened by 3 bases and J by 4 bases, with 3 bases between the two germline ends. Looked up from germline, CDR1 is LNHDA and CDR2 is SQIVND (reference sequence). The CDR3 has 12 amino acids. The CDR3: CASSISTGELFF. The CDR3 bases are TGTGCCAGTAGTATCTCCACCGGGGAGCTGTTTTTT.

This chain uses TRBV19 with TRBJ2-2; the D call may be TRBD1 or TRBD2 (5 bases each). Trimming removed 7 bases from V and 6 bases from J, with 12 bases in between. Germline V gene lookup returns CDR1 LNHDA and CDR2 SQIVND (reference sequence). The CDR3 runs 13 residues. The chain's CDR3 is CASNRGEPGELFF. The CDR3 coding sequence is TGTGCCAGTAATCGAGGGGAACCCGGGGAGCTGTTTTTT.

The chain couples TRBV7-2 to TRBJ1-2, with D possibly TRBD1 on 5 matching bases. V was cut by 5 bases and J by 7 bases, with 14 bases left in between. The CDR3 covers 13 residues. The germline V gene has CDR1 SGHTA and CDR2 FQGNSA. CDR3 protein: CASSLVQGPGYTF. The CDR3 nucleotides read TGTGCCAGCAGCCTTGTCCAGGGTCCTGGCTACACCTTC.

The chain couples TRBV6-5 to TRBJ1-1; weak D call: TRBD1 (5 bases). Trimming pared 7 bases from V and 2 bases from J, leaving 17 bases between. Germline assignment: CDR1 MNHEY and CDR2 SVGAGI. CDR3 length: 15 amino acids. The CDR3 spells CASTVTGGVNTEAFF. The CDR3, as DNA: TGTGCCAGCACTGTTACGGGAGGGGTTAACACTGAAGCTTTCTTT.